Shown below are 23 T cell receptor beta chains from a single sample sequenced in a study of beta chain features in type 1 diabetes. Study-level points and caveats: Among patients with Type 1 diabetes, TCRB CDR3s were moderately but significantly shorter in every one of the four CD4+ subsets.

These receptors' targets are unknown. Reverse transcribing all isolated RNA meant expressed TCRB transcripts were sequenced. TCRdb's table, derived via immunoSEQ multiplex PCR, lists solely in-frame clones and lacks some. The profile shows approximately 600,000 clones, roughly 12% of them singletons. Sample: naive CD4+ T cells from blood. The receptor source for this set is a man aged 25 to 40 with type 1 diabetes.

This clone was observed at least ten times. V usage is TRBV14 and J usage is TRBJ1-4; possible D gene TRBD1, 5 bases. The CDR3 is made up of 12 amino acids. Trimming left V 3 bases short and J 6 bases short, with 5 bases between. Germline V CDR1 and CDR2: SGHDN, FVKESK. CDR3 nucleotide sequence: TGTGCCAGCAGCCACAGGGATGAAAAACTGTTTTTT. It codes for CASSHRDEKLFF.

This clone was seen more than once but under ten times. The chain uses TRBV9 and TRBJ2-7; a possible D gene is TRBD1 (5 bases). Germline V gene data show CDR1 as SGDLS and CDR2 as YYNGEE. CDR3 length: 14 amino acids. V was trimmed by 0 bases and J by 9 bases, leaving 16 bases between them. The CDR3 spells CASSVGTGPMGQYF. The CDR3 DNA sequence: TGTGCCAGCAGCGTAGGCACAGGCCCGATGGGGCAGTACTTC.

This chain joins TRBV9 and TRBJ1-6; perhaps TRBD1 as D (5 bases). This CDR3 has 15 residues. The germline V gene encodes CDR1 SGDLS and CDR2 YYNGEE. V lost 0 bases and J lost 7, with 11 bases in between. The CDR3 here is CASSVALAGNSPLHF. The CDR3 nucleotides are TGTGCCAGCAGCGTAGCTCTGGCAGGGAATTCACCCCTCCACTTT.

This clone was found a few times. V is TRBV11-1 and J is TRBJ2-1; 10 nucleotides align to TRBD2. CDR3 size: 15 residues. The J segment lost 4 bases and the V segment lost 2 bases, leaving 2 bases of the junction unmatched. Germline V CDR1 and CDR2: SGHAT, FQDESV (reference sequence). CDR3: CASSLRTSGYNEQFF. The CDR3, as DNA: TGTGCCAGCAGCTTACGGACTAGCGGTTACAATGAGCAGTTCTTC. Supplemented by reference TRBV11-1 and TRBJ2-1, the full variable domain reads EAEVAQSPRYKITEKSQAVAFWCDPISGHATLYWYRQILGQGPELLVQFQDESVVDDSQLPKDRFSAERLKGVDSTLKIQPAELGDSAMYLCASSLRTSGYNEQFFGPGTRLTVL.

The J gene is TRBJ1-1, the V gene TRBV10-3; TRBD1 matches at 10 bases. CDR1 ENHRY and CDR2 SYGVKD come from the germline V gene. Unmatched junction bases numbered 13, after V lost 2 bases and J lost 7 bases. The CDR3 has 17 amino acids. The CDR3 here is CAISEGARGTGEIEAFF. CDR3 bases: TGTGCCATCAGTGAGGGAGCGAGAGGGACAGGGGAGATTGAAGCTTTCTTT.

This clone came up a few times. This sequence joins TRBV30 and TRBJ1-6; D possibly corresponds to TRBD1 (5 bases). V lost 0 bases and J lost 5, with 11 bases in between. This CDR3 is 15 amino acids long. Germline CDR1 and CDR2: GTSNPN and SVGIG (reference sequence). The CDR3 spells CAWSVSGTHNSPLHF. DNA of the CDR3: TGTGCCTGGAGTGTATCCGGGACGCATAATTCACCCCTCCACTTT.

The chain employs TRBV6-1 and TRBJ2-5; TRBD1 matches 8 bases. This CDR3 is built from 14 residues. In germline, CDR1 is MNHNS, CDR2 SASEGT. The J segment lost 2 bases and the V segment lost 5 bases, leaving 4 bases of the junction unmatched. The CDR3 region has the DNA TGTGCCAGCAGTAACCGGGACAGGCAAGAGACCCAGTACTTC. Translation: CASSNRDRQETQYF.

The chain recombines TRBV7-2 with TRBJ2-7; TRBD1 aligns across 9 bases. Germline V gene sequence: CDR1 SGHTA, CDR2 FQGNSA. This CDR3 comprises 18 residues. The J segment lost 5 bases and the V segment lost 4 bases, leaving 18 bases of the junction unmatched. The CDR3 sequence: CASSSRSGQDRGRNEQYF. CDR3 bases: TGTGCCAGCAGCTCGAGGTCCGGCCAGGACAGGGGACGGAACGAGCAGTACTTC.

The CDR3 here is CAWSGDRDTGELFF. The CDR3 DNA follows: TGTGCCTGGAGTGGGGACAGGGACACCGGGGAGCTGTTTTTT. This chain links TRBV30 with TRBJ2-2, with 9 bases lining up with TRBD1. CDR1 and CDR2 (germline): GTSNPN, SVGIG (reference sequence). The CDR3 extends over 14 amino acids. After removal of 1 base from V and 3 bases from J, the junction contained 0 bases not matched to a gene.

The chain is built from TRBV30 and TRBJ2-7; D is unclear. The CDR3 length is 13 residues. Trimming left V 1 base short and J 3 bases short, with 10 bases between. Germline CDR1 reads GTSNPN; CDR2 reads SVGIG (reference sequence). The chain's CDR3 is CAWSAKTNYEQYF. In DNA form, the CDR3 reads TGTGCCTGGAGTGCGAAAACCAACTACGAGCAGTACTTC. Full variable domain (rest looked up from reference TRBV30 and TRBJ2-7): SQTIHQWPATLVQPVGSPLSLECTVEGTSNPNLYWYRQAAGRGLQLLFYSVGIGQISSEVPQNLSASRPQDRQFILSSKKLLLSDSGFYLCAWSAKTNYEQYFGPGTRLTVT.

The rearrangement links TRBV2 to TRBJ2-7; D uncertain. Germline V gene data show CDR1 as SNHLY and CDR2 as FYNNEI. The CDR3 covers 14 residues. V dropped 7 bases and J dropped 0 bases, with 13 bases sitting between them. The CDR3 sequence: CASNFDSSSYEQYF. For the CDR3, the DNA is TGTGCCAGCAATTTTGACTCGTCCTCCTACGAGCAGTACTTC.

In this sample, this clone turned up a few times. The J gene is TRBJ2-5, the V gene TRBV7-9, with 7 bases fitting TRBD1. The V gene's germline CDR1 is SEHNR and CDR2 FQNEAQ (reference sequence). Trimming took 1 base from V and 3 from J; bases not matched to a gene: 5. The CDR3 covers 15 residues. The CDR3 bases are TGTGCCAGCAGCTTAGGAGGGGGCGTGGAAGAGACCCAGTACTTC. This sequence encodes CASSLGGGVEETQYF.

This clone was picked up a small number of times. The rearrangement uses TRBV7-2 and TRBJ2-7, with 9 positions matching TRBD1. This CDR3 region has 13 residues. Germline V gives CDR1 SGHTA, CDR2 FQGNSA. The junction had 4 bases not matched to a gene; V was cut back by 5 bases and J by 5 bases. The CDR3 nucleotides are TGTGCCAGCAGCAGGGACAGGGAAAACGAGCAGTACTTC. It translates to CASSRDRENEQYF.

This clone was picked up a small number of times. V and J are TRBV29-1 and TRBJ2-5; tentative D call: TRBD1 (5 bases). The germline V gene has CDR1 SQVTM and CDR2 ANQGSEA. The length of the CDR3 is 14 residues. V lost 4 bases, J lost 1 base, and 13 bases lay in between. This chain's CDR3 is CSVGGRASQETQYF. The CDR3, as DNA: TGCAGCGTTGGAGGCAGGGCCTCCCAAGAGACCCAGTACTTC.

This chain uses TRBV28 with TRBJ2-6; D may be TRBD2 (5 bases). V was pared by 5 bases and J by 0 bases, with 11 bases between. Germline V gene sequence: CDR1 MDHEN, CDR2 SYDVKM. The CDR3 length is 16 residues. CDR3 nucleotides: TGTGCCAGCAGTGGGAGACTATTCTCTGGGGCCAACGTCCTGACTTTC. The encoded protein is CASSGRLFSGANVLTF.

The chain combines TRBV7-2 with TRBJ1-5, with D hard to call. Germline CDR1 and CDR2: SGHTA and FQGNSA. Trimming pared 7 bases from V and 1 base from J, leaving 8 bases between. This CDR3 has 13 residues. In nucleotides, the CDR3 is TGTGCCAGCACCTCGGACAGCAATCAGCCCCAGCATTTT. Encoded protein: CASTSDSNQPQHF.

In this sample, this clone turned up a few times. The V call is TRBV10-3, the J call TRBJ1-2; D not resolved. The V gene's germline CDR1 is ENHRY and CDR2 SYGVKD. V was pared by 3 bases and J by 8 bases, with 10 bases between. The CDR3 covers 12 residues. The CDR3 nucleotides read TGTGCCATCAGTGATAGGGTGGGCGGCTACACCTTC. Translation: CAISDRVGGYTF.

The rearrangement uses TRBV5-1 and TRBJ1-2, with D tentatively TRBD1 (5 bases). CDR1 is SGHRS and CDR2 is YFSETQ in the germline V gene. V was pared by 1 base and J by 5 bases, with 9 bases between. CDR3 length: 13 amino acids. The CDR3 coding sequence is TGCGCCAGCAGCTTGTTGCAGGGATATGGCTACACCTTC. This translates into CASSLLQGYGYTF.

This clone showed up just a few times. The genes are TRBV27 and TRBJ2-2; D is possibly TRBD2 (6 bases). This CDR3 region has 16 residues. Trimming removed 5 bases from V and 4 bases from J, with 17 bases in between. Germline values: CDR1 MNHEY, CDR2 SMNVEV (reference sequence). The CDR3 DNA reads as TGTGCCAGCAGTCCCAAGGCGGGGTGGAGCACCGGGGAGCTGTTTTTT. Amino acid sequence: CASSPKAGWSTGELFF.

J is TRBJ2-7 and V is TRBV9; D remains unclear. V lost 0 bases and J 0 bases, leaving 4 bases between the germline ends. CDR1 is SGDLS and CDR2 is YYNGEE in the germline V gene. The CDR3 covers 13 residues. CDR3 DNA: TGTGCCAGCAGCGTAGACTCCTCCTACGAGCAGTACTTC. This codes for CASSVDSSYEQYF.

In its sample, this clone was seen once. The rearrangement joins TRBV2 to TRBJ2-5; D gene ambiguous. Trimming cost V 9 bases and J 4 bases, with 12 bases left between them. The CDR3 has 12 amino acids. In germline, CDR1 is SNHLY, CDR2 FYNNEI. CDR3 sequence reads: CASRVGGETQYF. Here the CDR3 DNA reads TGTGCCAGTAGGGTTGGTGGAGAGACCCAGTACTTC. The full variable domain, its missing parts supplied by reference TRBV2 and TRBJ2-5, is EPEVTQTPSHQVTQMGQEVILRCVPISNHLYFYWYRQILGQKVEFLVSFYNNEISEKSEIFDDQFSVERPDGSNFTLKIRSTKLEDSAMYFCASRVGGETQYFGPGTRLLVL.

This clone has just a few counts. This rearrangement joins TRBV9 to TRBJ1-2, with D perhaps matching TRBD1 (5 bases). The germline gives CDR1 SGDLS, CDR2 YYNGEE. The CDR3 has 14 amino acids. The ends were cut back, 0 bases at V and 7 bases at J, with 13 bases in the middle. CDR3 sequence: CASSVDRSPFGYTF. In nucleotides, the CDR3 is TGTGCCAGCAGCGTAGACAGGAGTCCCTTTGGCTACACCTTC.

The chain recombines TRBV28 with TRBJ2-7; D uncertain. Germline CDR1 MDHEN, CDR2 SYDVKM. V shed 6 bases and J shed 0 bases, with 12 bases lying between them. The CDR3 is made up of 14 amino acids. The CDR3 region has the DNA TGTGCCAGCAGGGTCTTAAAGGGCTCCTACGAGCAGTACTTC. Translation gives CASRVLKGSYEQYF.